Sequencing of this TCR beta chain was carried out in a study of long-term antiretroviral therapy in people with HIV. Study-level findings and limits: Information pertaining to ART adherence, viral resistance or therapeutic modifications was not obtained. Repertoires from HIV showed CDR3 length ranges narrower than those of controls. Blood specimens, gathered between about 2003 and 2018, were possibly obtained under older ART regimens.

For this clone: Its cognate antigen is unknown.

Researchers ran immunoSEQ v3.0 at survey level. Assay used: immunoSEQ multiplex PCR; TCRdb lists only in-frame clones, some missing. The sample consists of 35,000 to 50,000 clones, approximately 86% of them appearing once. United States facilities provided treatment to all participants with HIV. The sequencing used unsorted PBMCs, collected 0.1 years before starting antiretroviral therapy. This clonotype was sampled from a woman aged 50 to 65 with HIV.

CDR3 protein: CAWSAGSTEAFF. In DNA, the CDR3 is TGTGCCTGGAGTGCGGGTTCCACTGAAGCTTTCTTT. The chain is built from TRBV30 and TRBJ1-1; no clear D gene. The length of the CDR3 is 12 residues. V was pared by 1 base and J by 4 bases, with 7 bases between. Germline CDR1 is GTSNPN and CDR2 is SVGIG (reference sequence).